A single sample gave rise to the 21 T cell receptor beta chains below, sequenced in a study of molecular identifiers for immune sequencing clone quantification. Via MiXCR, TCRdb re-called the PCR reads, giving one row per CDR3 protein. The sample holds about 100,000 distinct CDR3 sequences, around 33% seen once. The sequenced sample was naive CD8+ T cells from blood, with Jurkat cell RNA spiked in. Sample subset: FACS-sorted CD8+CD4-CCR7+CD45RA+ naive T cells. All receptors derive from a human donor in good health. Some libraries in this study had Jurkat cell RNA spiked in.

The gene calls are TRBV5-6 and TRBJ2-7; TRBD1 aligns across 9 bases. The junction had 7 bases not matched to a gene; V was cut back by 3 bases and J by 9 bases. This CDR3 has 13 residues. Germline CDR1 and CDR2: SGHDT and YYEEEE. CDR3 residues: CASSSGTGLGQYF. Here the CDR3 DNA reads TGTGCCAGCAGCTCCGGGACAGGGCTCGGGCAGTACTTC.

Turning to this clonotype: Germline and junction disagree at one end, which may indicate a read error. The chain recombines TRBV9 with TRBJ2-7; no definite D call. The CDR3 extends over 12 amino acids. Germline CDR1 SGDLS, CDR2 YYNGEE. Written as DNA, the CDR3 is TGTGCCAGCAGCCTTAGTAACCACGAGCAGTATTTC. It encodes CASSLSNHEQYF.

In regard to this clonotype: Being one base from a much bigger clone, this may be a read error. The chain joins TRBV4-3 to TRBJ2-7, with 7 bases lining up with TRBD2. CDR1 is LGHNA and CDR2 is YSLEER in the germline V gene. The CDR3 runs to 15 residues. The CDR3 spells CASNQDPGGAYEQYF. The CDR3 DNA follows: TGCGCCAGCAACCAAGATCCTGGGGGGGCCTACGAGCAGTACTTC.

This clonotype has more than one count but fewer than ten. This chain joins TRBV27 and TRBJ2-5; D remains unclear. The V gene lost 3 bases and the J gene lost 0 bases, with 8 bases spanning the gap. This CDR3 has 14 residues. The germline V gene encodes CDR1 MNHEY and CDR2 SMNVEV (reference sequence). The CDR3 nucleotides are TGTGCCAGCAGTTTTAGGCGGTACCAAGAGACCCAGTACTTC. Amino acids: CASSFRRYQETQYF.

Only one count was recorded for this clonotype. The germline gene is not matched at one end of the junction; a read error may be the cause. The CDR3 sequence: CASSLGPSAMNTEAFF. CDR3 in DNA: TGCGCCAGTAGCTTGGGGCCCTCAGCCATGAACACTGAAGCATTCTTT. The chain combines TRBV5-1 with TRBJ1-1; tentative D call: TRBD1 (5 bases). Germline V gene data show CDR1 as SGHRS and CDR2 as YFSETQ. The CDR3 length is 16 residues.

The chain recombines TRBV27 with TRBJ1-5; D remains unclear. The CDR3 runs 14 residues. Germline V gives CDR1 MNHEY, CDR2 SMNVEV (reference sequence). Trimming pared 3 bases from V and 4 bases from J, leaving 10 bases between. The CDR3 sequence is CASSFGQDNQPQHF. CDR3 sequence (DNA): TGTGCCAGCAGTTTTGGGCAGGATAATCAGCCCCAGCATTTT.

This chain links TRBV4-3 with TRBJ2-5; D gene unclear. The germline gives CDR1 LGHNA, CDR2 YSLEER. This CDR3 has 13 amino acids. Between the trimmed V and J ends, which lost 0 bases and 5 bases, there was a span of 7 bases. The CDR3 coding sequence is TGCGCCAGCAGCCAAGACCCAGCGGAGACCCAGTACTTC. Translating it yields CASSQDPAETQYF.

Turning to this clonotype: This may arise from a read error, as a much more abundant clone is one base away. V is TRBV20-1 and J is TRBJ2-7; perhaps TRBD2 as D (6 bases). The CDR3 length is 12 residues. Germline loops: CDR1 DFQATT, CDR2 SNEGSKA (reference sequence). This CDR3 reads CSTLAEAYELYF. The CDR3, as DNA: TGCAGTACTTTAGCGGAAGCCTACGAGCTGTACTTC.

This clonotype showed up many times. CDR3 region: CASSSLDREVKETQYF. The CDR3 nucleotides are TGTGCCAGCAGTTCCCTGGACAGGGAGGTAAAAGAGACCCAGTACTTC. The J gene is TRBJ2-5, the V gene TRBV28, with TRBD1 identical over 8 bases. The CDR3 covers 16 residues. CDR1 is MDHEN, CDR2 SYDVKM, per germline. With V trimmed by 4 bases and J by 3 bases, 10 bases remained unmatched. The full variable domain, its missing parts supplied by reference TRBV28 and TRBJ2-5, is DVKVTQSSRYLVKRTGEKVFLECVQDMDHENMFWYRQDPGLGLRLIYFSYDVKMKEKGDIPEGYSVSREKKERFSLILESASTNQTSMYLCASSSLDREVKETQYFGPGTRLLVL.

Regarding this clonotype: A much larger clone is a single base away; this may be a read error. V is TRBV6-1 and J is TRBJ1-5; D might be TRBD1 (6 bases). Germline V gene sequence: CDR1 MNHNS, CDR2 SASEGT. This CDR3 spans 15 amino acids. The ends were cut back, 6 bases at V and 5 bases at J, with 17 bases in the middle. The CDR3 loop is CASRGKWGADQPQHF. CDR3 nucleotides: TGTGCCAGCAGAGGGAAATGGGGGGCGGATCAGCCCCAGCATTTT.

The chain recombines TRBV12-3 or TRBV12-4 with TRBJ2-1; 11 positions agree with TRBD2. V lost 3 bases to trimming and J lost 8 bases; unmatched junction nucleotides: 6. The CDR3 is 15 residues long. CDR3 protein: CASSFFLAGGHEQFF. The DNA for the CDR3 is TGTGCCAGCAGTTTTTTCCTAGCGGGAGGTCATGAGCAGTTCTTC.

The genes are TRBV6-2 or TRBV6-3 and TRBJ2-2; D gene unclear. Trimming took off 6 bases at V and 4 bases at J, with 6 bases between the two ends. Per the germline V gene, CDR1 is MNHEY and CDR2 is SVGEGT. This CDR3 region has 12 residues. The CDR3 sequence is CASRWSTGELFF. Written as DNA, the CDR3 is TGTGCCAGCAGATGGAGCACCGGGGAGCTGTTTTTT.

In this sample, this clonotype turned up a few times. The chain links TRBV6-2 or TRBV6-3 to TRBJ1-2; D ambiguous. V lost 2 bases and J lost 4, with 11 bases in between. Germline loops: CDR1 MNHEY, CDR2 SVGEGT. The CDR3 runs to 14 residues. The CDR3 loop is CASSYTRVGYGYTF. The CDR3 DNA reads TGTGCCAGCAGTTACACCCGCGTTGGCTATGGCTACACCTTC.

The chain employs TRBV12-3 or TRBV12-4 and TRBJ2-7; no clear D. V dropped 1 base and J dropped 2 bases, with 6 bases sitting between them. CDR3 length: 13 amino acids. CDR3 in amino acids: CASSLVGPYEQYF. Here the CDR3 DNA reads TGTGCCAGCAGTTTAGTAGGGCCCTACGAGCAGTACTTC.

This clonotype occurred a few times. The chain joins TRBV12-3 or TRBV12-4 to TRBJ2-7; perhaps TRBD1 as D (5 bases). Deletions cut 3 bases from V and 6 bases from J, with 9 bases between. This CDR3 contains 12 residues. This CDR3 is CASSFSGIEQYF. DNA for the CDR3: TGTGCCAGCAGTTTCTCAGGGATCGAGCAGTACTTC.

This clonotype was seen ten or more times. The genes are TRBV15 and TRBJ2-5, with D possibly being TRBD1 (6 bases). Trimming shortened V by 4 bases and J by 5 bases, and 20 bases separated the two germline ends. The CDR3 runs 16 residues. CDR1 is LNHNV, CDR2 YYDKDF, per germline (reference sequence). CDR3 sequence (DNA): TGTGCCACCAGCAATTACCGGGACACCACCGATGAGACCCAGTACTTC. As protein: CATSNYRDTTDETQYF.

Notes on this clonotype: Possible read error: a much larger clone is one base away. The CDR3 does not end in the conserved phenylalanine or tryptophan, so this is likely a read error. The CDR3 DNA sequence: TGTGCCAGCAGCACCCGACTAGCGGGAGTAGAGACCCAGTACATC. It specifies CASSTRLAGVETQYI. The chain employs TRBV7-8 and TRBJ2-5; 12 nucleotides match TRBD2. The junction had 5 bases not matched to a gene; V was cut back by 5 bases and J by 4 bases. The length of the CDR3 is 15 residues. Germline V gene lookup returns CDR1 SGHVS and CDR2 FQNEAQ.

The gene calls are TRBV19 and TRBJ1-1, with D maybe TRBD1 (5 bases). The CDR3 extends over 13 amino acids. V gave up 4 bases and J gave up 6 bases, with 12 bases separating them. From germline, CDR1 is LNHDA and CDR2 SQIVND (reference sequence). This chain's CDR3 is CASSTSGFSEAFF. As DNA, the CDR3 is TGTGCCAGTAGTACATCAGGGTTTTCTGAAGCTTTCTTT. Filled out from reference TRBV19 and TRBJ1-1, the complete variable domain reads DGGITQSPKYLFRKEGQNVTLSCEQNLNHDAMYWYRQDPGQGLRLIYYSQIVNDFQKGDIAEGYSVSREKKESFPLTVTSAQKNPTAFYLCASSTSGFSEAFFGQGTRLTVV.

This clonotype was seen many times. The V gene is TRBV7-8, the J gene TRBJ2-5; maybe TRBD1 (5 bases). Germline CDR1 is SGHVS and CDR2 is FQNEAQ. Trimming took 1 base from V and 3 from J, leaving 6 bases between them. This CDR3 contains 13 residues. The CDR3 loop reads CASSLVGEETQYF. The CDR3 nucleotides read TGTGCCAGCAGCTTAGTAGGGGAAGAGACCCAGTACTTC. The full variable domain, rest sourced from reference TRBV7-8 and TRBJ2-5, is GAGVSQSPRYKVAKRGQDVALRCDPISGHVSLFWYQQALGQGPEFLTYFQNEAQLDKSGLPSDRFFAERPEGSVSTLKIQRTQQEDSAVYLCASSLVGEETQYFGPGTRLLVL.

This clonotype was found a few times. This sequence joins TRBV13 and TRBJ1-1, with D uncertain. The V gene's germline CDR1 is PRHDT and CDR2 FYEKMQ (reference sequence). The CDR3 extends over 14 amino acids. V was clipped by 5 bases and J by 0 bases, with 10 bases between them. CDR3 sequence (DNA): TGTGCCAGCAGCCCAAGACTTATGAACACTGAAGCTTTCTTT. It specifies CASSPRLMNTEAFF.

The genes are TRBV7-9 and TRBJ2-5; tentatively, D is TRBD2 (5 bases). Germline-derived CDR1 and CDR2 are SEHNR and FQNEAQ (reference sequence). Between the trimmed V and J ends, which lost 3 bases and 2 bases, there was a span of 13 bases. CDR3 size: 15 residues. CDR3 in DNA: TGTGCCAGCAGCTTTTTTCCAAGAGGGCAAGAGACCCAGTACTTC. The encoded protein is CASSFFPRGQETQYF.